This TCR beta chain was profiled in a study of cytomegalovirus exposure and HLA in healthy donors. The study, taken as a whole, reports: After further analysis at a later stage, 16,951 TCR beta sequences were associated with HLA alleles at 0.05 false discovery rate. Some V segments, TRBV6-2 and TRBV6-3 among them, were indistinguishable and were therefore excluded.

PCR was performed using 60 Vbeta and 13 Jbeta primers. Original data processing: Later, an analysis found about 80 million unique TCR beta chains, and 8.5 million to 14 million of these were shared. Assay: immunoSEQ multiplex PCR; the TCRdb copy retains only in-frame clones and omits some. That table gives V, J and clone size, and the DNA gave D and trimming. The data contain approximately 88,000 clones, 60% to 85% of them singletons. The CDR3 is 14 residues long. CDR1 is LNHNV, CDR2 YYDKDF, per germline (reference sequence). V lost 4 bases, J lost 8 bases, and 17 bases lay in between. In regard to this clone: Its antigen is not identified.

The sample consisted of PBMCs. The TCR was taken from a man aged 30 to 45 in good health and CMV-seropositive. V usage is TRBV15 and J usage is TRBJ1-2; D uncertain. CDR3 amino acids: CATSIDRSLRGYTF. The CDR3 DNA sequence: TGTGCCACCAGCATTGATCGGTCGTTGAGGGGCTACACCTTC.